This T cell receptor (beta chain) was observed in a study of T cell responses to AZD1222 COVID-19 vaccine. CDR1 KGHSH and CDR2 LQKENI come from the germline V gene. V lost 3 bases and J lost 3; bases outside the gene matches: 3. The CDR3 covers 15 residues. Here immunoSEQ multiplex PCR was the method, and the copy in TCRdb shows in-frame clones only, minus some. The sample has some 100,000 clones, over 75% seen once. Study results and limitations: There were repertoire samples only from the period after the peak T cell response. Seropositivity was recorded at baseline in only a handful of AZD1222 recipients. Variant regions that are unmutated are reportedly the target of nearly half of spike-specific TCRs. Donors were largely white British and mainly female; clonal diversity was possibly underestimated.

On this clone itself: No antigen is known for it.

This TCR derives from an adult in good health. V gene TRBV18 combines with J gene TRBJ1-3; 9 positions agree with TRBD1. Specimen: peripheral blood, collected on day 0 of MenACWY control vaccination. This CDR3 is CASSPAGQGGNTIYF. CDR3 sequence (DNA): TGTGCCAGCTCACCCGCGGGACAGGGTGGAAACACCATATATTTT.